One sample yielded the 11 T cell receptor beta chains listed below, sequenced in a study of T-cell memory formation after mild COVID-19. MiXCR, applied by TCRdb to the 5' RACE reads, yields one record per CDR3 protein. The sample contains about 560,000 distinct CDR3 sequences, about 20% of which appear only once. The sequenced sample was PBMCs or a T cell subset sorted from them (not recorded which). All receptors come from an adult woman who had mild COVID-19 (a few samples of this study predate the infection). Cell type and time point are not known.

CDR3 nucleotide sequence: TGTGCCAGCAGTCCAGCGACAGGGACCGAGCAGTACTTC. Its protein is CASSPATGTEQYF. This chain connects TRBV6-5 to TRBJ2-7, with TRBD1 matching 7 bases. J lost 6 bases, V lost 5 bases, and 7 bases had no gene match. The CDR3 spans 13 residues. Germline values: CDR1 MNHEY, CDR2 SVGAGI.

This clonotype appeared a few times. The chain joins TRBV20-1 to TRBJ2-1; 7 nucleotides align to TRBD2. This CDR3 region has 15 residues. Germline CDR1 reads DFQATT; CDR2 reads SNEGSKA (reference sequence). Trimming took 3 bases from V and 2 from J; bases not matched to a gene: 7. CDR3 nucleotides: TGCAGTGCTAGGGGAACCGGGACTACCTACAATGAGCAGTTCTTC. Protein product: CSARGTGTTYNEQFF.

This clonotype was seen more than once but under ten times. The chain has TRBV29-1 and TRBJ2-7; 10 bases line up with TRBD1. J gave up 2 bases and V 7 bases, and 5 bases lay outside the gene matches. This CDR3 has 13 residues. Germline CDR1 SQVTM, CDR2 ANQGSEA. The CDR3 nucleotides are TGCAGCGCTAGGACAGGGGGTCCCTACGAGCAGTACTTC. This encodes CSARTGGPYEQYF.

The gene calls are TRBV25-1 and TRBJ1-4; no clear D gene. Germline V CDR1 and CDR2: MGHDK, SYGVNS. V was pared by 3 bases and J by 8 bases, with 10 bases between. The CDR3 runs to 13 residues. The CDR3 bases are TGTGCCAGCAGTGACCACGGGGAGGAAAAACTGTTTTTT. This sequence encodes CASSDHGEEKLFF.

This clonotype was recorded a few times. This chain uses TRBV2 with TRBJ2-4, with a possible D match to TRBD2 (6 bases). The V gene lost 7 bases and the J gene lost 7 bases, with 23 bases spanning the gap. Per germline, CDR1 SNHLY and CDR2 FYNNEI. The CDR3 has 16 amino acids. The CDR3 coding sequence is TGTGCCAGCAACGGGGCCGTGGCCAAGGCGGGGAACATTCAGTACTTC. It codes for CASNGAVAKAGNIQYF.

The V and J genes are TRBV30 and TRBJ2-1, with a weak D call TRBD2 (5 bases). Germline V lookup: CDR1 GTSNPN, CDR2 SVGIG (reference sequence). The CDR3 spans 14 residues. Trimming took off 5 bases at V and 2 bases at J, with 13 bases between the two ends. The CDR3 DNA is TGTGCCTGGTGGACTCGCCGGGCCTACAATGAGCAGTTCTTC. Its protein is CAWWTRRAYNEQFF.

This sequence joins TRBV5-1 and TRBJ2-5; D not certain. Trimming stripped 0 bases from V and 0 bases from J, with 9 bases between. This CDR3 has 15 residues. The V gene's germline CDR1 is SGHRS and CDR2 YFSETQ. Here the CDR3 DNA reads TGCGCCAGCAGCTTGGCGAATTTGGACCAAGAGACCCAGTACTTC. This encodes CASSLANLDQETQYF. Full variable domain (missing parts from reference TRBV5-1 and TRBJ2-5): KAGVTQTPRYLIKTRGQQVTLSCSPISGHRSVSWYQQTPGQGLQFLFEYFSETQRNKGNFPGRFSGRQFSNSRSEMNVSTLELGDSALYLCASSLANLDQETQYFGPGTRLLVL.

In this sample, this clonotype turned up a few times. The CDR3 DNA is TGTGCCAGCAGTGGAAGAGGTGAGCAGTTCTTC. As protein: CASSGRGEQFF. V is TRBV12-3 or TRBV12-4 and J is TRBJ2-1; D uncertain. V was shortened by 5 bases and J by 9 bases, with 8 bases between the two germline ends. The CDR3 covers 11 residues.

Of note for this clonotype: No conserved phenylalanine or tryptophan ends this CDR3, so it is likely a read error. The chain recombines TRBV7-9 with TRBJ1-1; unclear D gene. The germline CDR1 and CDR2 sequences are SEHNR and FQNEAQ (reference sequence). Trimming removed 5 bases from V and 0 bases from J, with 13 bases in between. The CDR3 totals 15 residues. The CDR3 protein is CASSTSGRVNTEAFL. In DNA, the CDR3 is TGTGCCAGCAGCACCTCGGGGAGGGTGAACACTGAAGCTTTCCTT.

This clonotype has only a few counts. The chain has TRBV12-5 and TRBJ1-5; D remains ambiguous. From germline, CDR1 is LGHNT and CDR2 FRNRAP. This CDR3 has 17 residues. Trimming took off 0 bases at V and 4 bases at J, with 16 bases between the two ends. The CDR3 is CASGLVLGMRGNQPQHF. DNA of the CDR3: TGTGCTAGTGGTTTGGTTCTGGGTATGCGGGGAAATCAGCCCCAGCATTTT.

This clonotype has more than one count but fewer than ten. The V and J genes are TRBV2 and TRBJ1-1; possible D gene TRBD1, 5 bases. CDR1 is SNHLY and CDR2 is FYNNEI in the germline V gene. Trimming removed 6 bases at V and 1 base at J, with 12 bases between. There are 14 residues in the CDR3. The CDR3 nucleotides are TGTGCCAGCAGGCCGTGGACACCGAACACTGAAGCTTTCTTT. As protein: CASRPWTPNTEAFF.